This T cell receptor (beta chain) was observed in a study of control samples from healthy donors and cancer patients. In germline, CDR1 is SEHNR, CDR2 FQNEAQ (reference sequence). The ends were cut back, 4 bases at V and 1 base at J, with 13 bases in the middle. This CDR3 spans 15 amino acids. Measured with immunoSEQ multiplex PCR; TCRdb has only the in-frame clones, and not every one. The table records roughly 200,000 clones, 85% to 95% of them present only once. Of note for this clone: Other DNA sequences in the sample encode the same CDR3.

The genes are TRBV7-9 and TRBJ1-1, with unresolved D. Input material: blood. The receptor was derived from a man aged 45-65 years in good health. The CDR3 sequence is CASSSLGSGNTEAFF. CDR3 nucleotide sequence: TGTGCCAGCAGCTCCCTAGGATCAGGGAACACTGAAGCTTTCTTT. Drawing the rest from reference TRBV7-9 and TRBJ1-1, the complete variable domain is DTGVSQNPRHKITKRGQNVTFRCDPISEHNRLYWYRQTLGQGPEFLTYFQNEAQLEKSRLLSDRFSAERPKGSFSTLEIQRTEQGDSAMYLCASSSLGSGNTEAFFGQGTRLTVV.